The 22 T cell receptor beta chains reported below all come from one sample, sequenced in a study of T-cell reconstitution after alpha-beta-depleted transplantation in children. During its preparation, the TCRbeta library received unique molecular identifiers. From the PCR reads, TCRdb called clonotypes with MiXCR, one entry per CDR3 protein. The sample holds a few hundred thousand distinct CDR3 sequences; around 46% are singletons and the top ten take 27%. The input for sequencing was PBMCs, taken before TCRalphabeta/CD19-depleted stem cell transplant. The source is a girl aged 2-15 years with aplastic anemia, due to receive a stem cell transplant.

V is TRBV20-1 and J is TRBJ2-3; TRBD1 might be the D (5 bases). Per germline, CDR1 DFQATT and CDR2 SNEGSKA (reference sequence). V was shortened by 6 bases and J by 0 bases, with 10 bases between the two germline ends. The CDR3 consists of 13 residues. This CDR3 reads CSAPRGSTDTQYF. The CDR3 DNA reads TGCAGTGCGCCTAGGGGCAGCACAGATACGCAGTATTTT.

This chain uses TRBV6-1 with TRBJ1-3; the D is unclear. V was cut by 5 bases and J by 4 bases, with 15 bases left in between. Germline V gene lookup returns CDR1 MNHNS and CDR2 SASEGT. The CDR3 spans 15 residues. DNA of the CDR3: TGTGCCAGCAGTCCCTTCCGGCTGCAGGGAAACACCATATATTTT. This encodes CASSPFRLQGNTIYF.

This chain links TRBV28 with TRBJ2-3; D not certain. Germline lookup yields CDR1 MDHEN and CDR2 SYDVKM. Between the trimmed V and J ends, which lost 5 bases and 1 base, there was a span of 7 bases. CDR3 length equals 13 residues. The CDR3 loop is CASSGWGTDTQYF. The CDR3 DNA follows: TGTGCCAGCAGTGGATGGGGCACAGATACGCAGTATTTT.

A word on this clonotype: As the CDR3 is not closed by the conserved phenylalanine or tryptophan, this likely results from a read error. The chain employs TRBV18 and TRBJ2-7; D is unclear. CDR1 KGHSH and CDR2 LQKENI come from the germline V gene. The CDR3 contains 13 residues. V lost 2 bases and J lost 7, with 12 bases in between. The CDR3 reads CASSPSNSLEQYY. The CDR3 region has the DNA TGTGCCAGCTCACCAAGTAACAGTCTGGAGCAGTACTAC.

The rearrangement uses TRBV7-8 and TRBJ2-1; 7 nucleotides match TRBD2. Per the germline V gene, CDR1 is SGHVS and CDR2 is FQNEAQ. With 5 bases clipped from V and 6 bases from J, the junction kept 16 bases outside the gene matches. This CDR3 has 17 residues. The CDR3 coding sequence is TGTGCCAGCAGCCCCCACGGGGGAGGGAGGGTATTCAATGAGCAGTTCTTC. Protein sequence: CASSPHGGGRVFNEQFF.

V usage is TRBV12-3 or TRBV12-4 and J usage is TRBJ2-7; unclear D gene. The V gene lost 2 bases and the J gene lost 4 bases, with 9 bases spanning the gap. This CDR3 is built from 13 residues. The CDR3 DNA reads TGTGCCAGCAGTTTATATCTAACTTACGAGCAGTACTTC. It codes for CASSLYLTYEQYF.

This chain links TRBV20-1 with TRBJ2-3; 7 bases fit TRBD2. This CDR3 has 15 residues. Germline CDR1 DFQATT, CDR2 SNEGSKA (reference sequence). V was clipped by 3 bases and J by 1 base; unmatched bases: 7. The CDR3 bases are TGCAGTGCTAGTAGCCAGCGGGGTCGCACAGATACGCAGTATTTT. Its protein is CSASSQRGRTDTQYF.

This clonotype appeared many times. The V gene is TRBV5-1, the J gene TRBJ2-2; no firm D call. The ends were cut back, 0 bases at V and 7 bases at J, with 7 bases in the middle. From germline, CDR1 is SGHRS and CDR2 YFSETQ. CDR3 length: 13 amino acids. CDR3 nucleotide sequence: TGCGCCAGCAGCTTGGCCGAGTTCGGGGAGCTGTTTTTT. Encoded protein: CASSLAEFGELFF.

This clonotype was picked up one time. This chain links TRBV20-1 with TRBJ1-2, with D possibly matching TRBD1 (6 bases). This CDR3 contains 14 residues. Trimming pared 5 bases from V and 2 bases from J, leaving 15 bases between. From germline, CDR1 is DFQATT and CDR2 SNEGSKA (reference sequence). The chain's CDR3 is CSAPPDSNNYGYTF. For the CDR3, the DNA is TGCAGTGCTCCCCCGGACAGCAACAACTATGGCTACACCTTC.

This clonotype was counted ten times or more. The chain recombines TRBV9 with TRBJ1-3; 7 bases fit TRBD1. V was clipped by 3 bases and J by 2 bases; unmatched bases: 5. This CDR3 region has 15 residues. From germline, CDR1 is SGDLS and CDR2 YYNGEE. The CDR3 loop is CASSATGTAGNTIYF. In DNA form, the CDR3 reads TGTGCCAGCAGCGCTACCGGGACAGCTGGAAACACCATATATTTT.

V usage is TRBV5-1 and J usage is TRBJ2-7; D gene ambiguous. From germline, CDR1 is SGHRS and CDR2 YFSETQ. The CDR3 contains 13 residues. With 1 base removed from V and 5 bases from J, the gap between germline ends came to 10 bases. In nucleotides, the CDR3 is TGCGCCAGCAGCTTGAATCCGTTCGACGAGCAGTACTTC. This codes for CASSLNPFDEQYF.

The chain is built from TRBV18 and TRBJ2-4; D could derive from TRBD1 or TRBD2 (5 bases each). The CDR3 is made up of 14 amino acids. Germline V lookup: CDR1 KGHSH, CDR2 LQKENI. V was trimmed by 6 bases and J by 8 bases, leaving 17 bases between them. The CDR3 coding sequence is TGTGCCAGCTCCCCCTCAGGGAGCTATGACATTCAGTACTTC. Translation gives CASSPSGSYDIQYF. Variable domain in full (rest from reference TRBV18 and TRBJ2-4): NAGVMQNPRHLVRRRGQEARLRCSPMKGHSHVYWYRQLPEEGLKFMVYLQKENIIDESGMPKERFSAEFPKEGPSILRIQQVVRGDSAAYFCASSPSGSYDIQYFGAGTRLSVL.

This clonotype was seen repeatedly, ten times or more. This rearrangement joins TRBV5-1 to TRBJ1-1; unclear D gene. The V end lost 1 base, the J end lost 1 base, and 14 bases lay between the germline ends. The CDR3 runs 16 residues. CDR1 and CDR2 from the germline V gene are SGHRS and YFSETQ. CDR3 in amino acids: CASSLRGSGGNTEAFF. CDR3 nucleotide sequence: TGCGCCAGCAGCTTGCGGGGATCAGGAGGGAACACTGAAGCTTTCTTT.

This chain uses TRBV6-1 with TRBJ1-1, with 8 nucleotides matching TRBD1. The length of the CDR3 is 13 residues. J lost 7 bases, V lost 6 bases, and 7 bases had no gene match. Germline-derived CDR1 and CDR2 are MNHNS and SASEGT. CDR3 DNA sequence: TGTGCCAGCAGCCGCGACAGGGGAGATGAAGCTTTCTTT. Protein product: CASSRDRGDEAFF.

This clonotype occurred many times. The chain links TRBV15 to TRBJ2-1; the D call may be TRBD1 or TRBD2 (5 bases each). CDR3 length: 13 residues. The V and J ends lost 0 bases and 10 bases respectively, with 10 bases between them. Looked up from germline, CDR1 is LNHNV and CDR2 is YYDKDF (reference sequence). CDR3 amino acids: CATSREPGQEQFF. In nucleotides, the CDR3 is TGTGCCACCAGCAGAGAGCCGGGGCAGGAGCAGTTCTTC.

This clonotype was observed a handful of times. The V call is TRBV6-5, the J call TRBJ2-7; 7 bases match TRBD2. V dropped 4 bases and J dropped 5; count of bases not matched to a gene: 20. Looked up from germline, CDR1 is MNHEY and CDR2 is SVGAGI. The CDR3 is made up of 18 amino acids. CDR3 nucleotide sequence: TGTGCCAGCAGTTCTACCTTATATAGCGGGCGAGAGGGTGACGAGCAGTACTTC. Its protein product is CASSSTLYSGREGDEQYF.

This clonotype has ten or more counts. CDR3 nucleotides: TGCGCCAGCAGCCCACCCGCGAATGAGCAGTTCTTC. Its translation is CASSPPANEQFF. The chain recombines TRBV5-1 with TRBJ2-1; D not certain. Germline CDR1 is SGHRS and CDR2 is YFSETQ. The V end lost 4 bases, the J end lost 7 bases, and 9 bases lay between the germline ends. CDR3 length: 12 residues.

The chain recombines TRBV6-1 with TRBJ2-3, with 8 bases identical to TRBD1. Unmatched junction bases numbered 6, after V lost 5 bases and J lost 5 bases. Germline CDR1 and CDR2: MNHNS and SASEGT. The CDR3 has 14 amino acids. The CDR3 DNA reads as TGTGCCAGCAGTACAGGACAGGGTGGAGATACGCAGTATTTT. Amino acid sequence: CASSTGQGGDTQYF.

The chain combines TRBV3-1 with TRBJ1-1; 7 nucleotides align to TRBD1. Germline assignment: CDR1 LGHDT and CDR2 YNNKEL (reference sequence). This CDR3 contains 14 residues. With V trimmed by 2 bases and J by 1 base, 1 base remained unmatched. CDR3 loop: CASSQRDRNTEAFF. In DNA form, the CDR3 reads TGTGCCAGCAGCCAACGGGACAGGAACACTGAAGCTTTCTTT.

The J gene is TRBJ1-1, the V gene TRBV6-5; perhaps TRBD1 as D (5 bases). This CDR3 contains 12 residues. Trimming removed 7 bases at V and 10 bases at J, with 16 bases between. In germline, CDR1 is MNHEY, CDR2 SVGAGI. The CDR3, as DNA: TGTGCCAGCACGGGGACGGAAGGGGTAGCTTTCTTT. This codes for CASTGTEGVAFF.

This clonotype has only a few counts. The chain has TRBV20-1 and TRBJ1-3, with D hard to call. V dropped 1 base and J dropped 1 base, with 14 bases sitting between them. CDR1 is DFQATT, CDR2 SNEGSKA, per germline (reference sequence). CDR3 length: 16 residues. The CDR3 bases are TGCAGTGCTAGAGTTCAGGACGGGTTTTCTGGAAACACCATATATTTT. Translation: CSARVQDGFSGNTIYF.

The table lists this clonotype with a few counts. The V and J genes are TRBV20-1 and TRBJ1-2; D is unresolved. Germline V gene data show CDR1 as DFQATT and CDR2 as SNEGSKA (reference sequence). V was shortened by 3 bases and J by 1 base, with 9 bases between the two germline ends. The CDR3 consists of 13 residues. The CDR3 nucleotides are TGCAGTGCTAGTTCCCAGGATAACTATGGCTACACCTTC. It yields the protein CSASSQDNYGYTF.